What follows are 18 T cell receptor beta chains derived from one specimen sequenced in a study of CD8 T cells in ankylosing spondylitis. Notes on the study in general: Roughly eight highly homologous variants made up a TCR beta motif that seemed to typify ankylosing spondylitis blood.

TCRdb reprocessed the 5' RACE reads via MiXCR and lists one record per CDR3 protein. The profile shows almost 400,000 distinct CDR3 sequences, about 20% of them singletons. Their specific antigens are unknown. The sequenced sample was blood, either unsorted or a sorted T cell fraction (not recorded which). Receptors were obtained from a male donor with ankylosing spondylitis.

Note on this clonotype: The junction departs from the called germline gene at one end, perhaps through a read error. The chain links TRBV20-1 to TRBJ1-1, with D perhaps matching TRBD1 (6 bases). Germline V gene sequence: CDR1 DFQATT, CDR2 SNEGSKA (reference sequence). This CDR3 region has 12 residues. CDR3 DNA: TGCAGTGCTATCGGGGCAGGGGAGGAACAGATCTTT. Its protein is CSAIGAGEEQIF.

The chain couples TRBV5-6 to TRBJ1-1; D possibly corresponds to TRBD1 (5 bases). The CDR3 totals 17 residues. The germline V gene has CDR1 SGHDT and CDR2 YYEEEE. Trimming cost V 0 bases and J 2 bases, with 17 bases left between them. The CDR3 here is CASSLGIVGTYNTEAFF. The CDR3 coding sequence is TGTGCCAGCAGCTTGGGGATCGTAGGGACCTACAACACTGAAGCTTTCTTT.

The chain couples TRBV5-1 to TRBJ2-5; the D gene is possibly TRBD1 (5 bases). The CDR3 contains 15 residues. CDR1 is SGHRS and CDR2 is YFSETQ in the germline V gene. V lost 0 bases to trimming and J lost 2 bases, with 11 bases between them. The CDR3 loop reads CASSLAIGHQETQYF. The CDR3 nucleotides read TGCGCCAGCAGCTTGGCCATCGGACATCAAGAGACCCAGTACTTC.

This clonotype occurred a few times. The chain links TRBV5-1 to TRBJ1-2, with 9 bases fitting TRBD1. In germline, CDR1 is SGHRS, CDR2 YFSETQ. The CDR3 is 14 residues long. Trimming removed 3 bases from V and 7 bases from J; junction bases left unmatched: 7. CDR3: CASSSIGTGFGYTF. In nucleotides, the CDR3 is TGCGCCAGCAGCTCTATAGGGACAGGGTTTGGCTACACCTTC.

This clonotype was picked up a small number of times. The rearrangement joins TRBV6-1 to TRBJ2-2, with D tentatively TRBD2 (6 bases). Germline V gene data show CDR1 as MNHNS and CDR2 as SASEGT. The CDR3 covers 14 residues. The V end lost 6 bases, the J end lost 4 bases, and 12 bases lay between the germline ends. The CDR3 DNA reads as TGTGCCAGCAGAGAGCTGACTAGCACCGGGGAGCTGTTTTTT. Translation gives CASRELTSTGELFF.

This clonotype appeared many times. The gene calls are TRBV12-3 or TRBV12-4 and TRBJ2-7; TRBD1 agrees at 11 bases. Trimming cost V 3 bases and J 5 bases; bases outside gene matches: 9. The CDR3 runs 16 residues. The CDR3 spells CASSFIGQGARNEQYF. CDR3 DNA sequence: TGTGCCAGCAGTTTTATCGGACAGGGGGCGCGAAACGAGCAGTACTTC.

The V gene is TRBV21-1, the J gene TRBJ2-3; the D segment call TRBD2 is taken from the table without a DNA check. TRBV21-1 is flagged as a pseudogene. The CDR3 runs to 16 residues. The CDR3 sequence is CASSTIAGGREDTQYF. CDR3 coding DNA: TGTGCCAGCAGCACGATAGCGGGAGGGCGTGAAGATACGCAGTATTTT.

This clonotype was counted between two and nine times. The chain uses TRBV12-3 or TRBV12-4 and TRBJ1-2; 8 nucleotides agree with TRBD1. The CDR3 runs 11 residues. The ends lost 6 bases at V and 14 bases at J; junction bases unmatched: 8. The CDR3 bases are TGTGCCAGCAGCCGGACAGGGTCTCGTACCTTC. Translation: CASSRTGSRTF.

This clonotype was seen only a few times. This rearrangement joins TRBV21-1 to TRBJ2-1; TRBD1, as called in the table, went unchecked against the DNA. TRBV21-1 is recorded as a pseudogene. This CDR3 spans 15 amino acids. As DNA, the CDR3 is TGTGCCAGCAAAGGGGACAGGGGGCGCTTTAATGAGCAGTTCTTC. Amino acid sequence: CASKGDRGRFNEQFF.

V and J are TRBV29-1 and TRBJ1-2, with 7 positions matching TRBD1. The ends lost 4 bases at V and 4 bases at J; junction bases unmatched: 6. The CDR3 covers 13 residues. The germline V gene has CDR1 SQVTM and CDR2 ANQGSEA. As DNA, the CDR3 is TGCAGCGTTGTGGGGGGACAGTTCTATGGCTACACCTTC. This gives the protein CSVVGGQFYGYTF.

The V call is TRBV7-6, the J call TRBJ2-3; TRBD1 might be the D (6 bases). The V and J ends lost 5 bases and 12 bases respectively, with 12 bases between them. The CDR3 runs to 11 residues. CDR1 SGHVS and CDR2 FNYEAQ come from the germline V gene. CDR3 loop: CASSLGQFQYF. In DNA, the CDR3 is TGTGCCAGCAGCCTAGGACAGTTTCAGTATTTT.

V usage is TRBV27 and J usage is TRBJ2-2; the D gene is possibly TRBD2 (5 bases). V was clipped by 2 bases and J by 8 bases, with 15 bases between them. The CDR3 length is 15 residues. Germline V CDR1 and CDR2: MNHEY, SMNVEV (reference sequence). The CDR3 coding sequence is TGTGCCAGCAGTTTAGAGGGCCTAGTATCGGGGGAGCTGTTTTTT. Translation gives CASSLEGLVSGELFF.

This chain joins TRBV20-1 and TRBJ2-3; TRBD2 aligns across 15 bases. The CDR3 contains 20 residues. Germline CDR1 and CDR2: DFQATT and SNEGSKA (reference sequence). The V segment lost 6 bases and the J segment 0 bases; nucleotides outside the gene matches: 16. In DNA, the CDR3 is TGCAGTGCGGCACCGGGACTAGCGGGAGGCCCGCTCTCTAGCACAGATACGCAGTATTTT. This codes for CSAAPGLAGGPLSSTDTQYF.

This clonotype was counted a few times. This rearrangement joins TRBV3-1 to TRBJ1-1; D not certain. Between the trimmed V and J ends, which lost 0 bases and 4 bases, there was a span of 9 bases. The CDR3 has 14 residues. CDR1 is LGHDT and CDR2 is YNNKEL in the germline V gene (reference sequence). The CDR3, as DNA: TGTGCCAGCAGCCAAGAGCGCAGAATCACTGAAGCTTTCTTT. This encodes CASSQERRITEAFF.

The rearrangement uses TRBV9 and TRBJ1-1; 8 bases are shared with TRBD1. The CDR3 extends over 15 amino acids. J lost 6 bases, V lost 6 bases, and 13 bases had no gene match. Germline-derived CDR1 and CDR2 are SGDLS and YYNGEE. CDR3 nucleotides: TGTGCCAGCACCTCCGACAGGGGAGGAGTCGCTGAAGCTTTCTTT. Translated: CASTSDRGGVAEAFF.

This chain connects TRBV4-2 to TRBJ2-5; 7 bases align to TRBD2. The germline V gene has CDR1 LGHNA and CDR2 YNFKEQ. The CDR3 runs 20 residues. V lost 0 bases, J lost 1 base, and 17 bases stayed unmatched. The DNA of the CDR3 is TGTGCCAGCAGCCAAGAAATCTCTTTAAGCCAAGCGGGGTCCCAAGAGACCCAGTACTTC. Its translation: CASSQEISLSQAGSQETQYF.

There are a few counts of this clonotype. CDR3 nucleotides: TGTGCCAGCAGTTTGGCACTCCGCTACGAGCAGTACTTC. Translation gives CASSLALRYEQYF. The chain recombines TRBV12-3 or TRBV12-4 with TRBJ2-7; D is undetermined. The CDR3 sequence is 13 residues long. Trimming pared 3 bases from V and 3 bases from J, leaving 9 bases between.

This clonotype was counted only a few times. The V gene is TRBV7-2, the J gene TRBJ2-1, with 7 bases that match TRBD2. V dropped 4 bases and J dropped 7; count of bases not matched to a gene: 7. The CDR3 runs to 14 residues. Germline CDR1 reads SGHTA; CDR2 reads FQGNSA. CDR3 coding DNA: TGTGCCAGCAGCTCCCGCGGGGGAGCGAATGAGCAGTTCTTC. It encodes CASSSRGGANEQFF.